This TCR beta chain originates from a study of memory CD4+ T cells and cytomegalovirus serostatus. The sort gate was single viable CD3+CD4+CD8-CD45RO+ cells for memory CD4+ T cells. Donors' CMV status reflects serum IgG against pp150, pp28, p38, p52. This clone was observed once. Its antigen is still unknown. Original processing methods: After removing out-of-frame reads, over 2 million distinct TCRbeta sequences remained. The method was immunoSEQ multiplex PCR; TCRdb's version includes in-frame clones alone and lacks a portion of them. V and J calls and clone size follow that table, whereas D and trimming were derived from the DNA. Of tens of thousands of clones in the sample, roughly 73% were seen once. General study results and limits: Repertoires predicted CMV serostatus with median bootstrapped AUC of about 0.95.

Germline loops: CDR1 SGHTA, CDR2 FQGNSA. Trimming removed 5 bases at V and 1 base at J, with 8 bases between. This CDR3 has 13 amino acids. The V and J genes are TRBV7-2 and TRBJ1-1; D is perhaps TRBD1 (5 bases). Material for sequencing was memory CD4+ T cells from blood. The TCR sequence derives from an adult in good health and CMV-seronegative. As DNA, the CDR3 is TGTGCCAGCAGCCCCCAGGGGAACACTGAAGCTTTCTTT. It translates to CASSPQGNTEAFF. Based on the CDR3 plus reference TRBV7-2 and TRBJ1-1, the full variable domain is GAGVSQSPSNKVTEKGKDVELRCDPISGHTALYWYRQSLGQGLEFLIYFQGNSAPDKSGLPSDRFSAERTGGSVSTLTIQRTQQEDSAVYLCASSPQGNTEAFFGQGTRLTVV.